This passage covers 30 T cell receptor beta chains from one sample sequenced in a study of glioma-infiltrating T cells. The iRepertoire nested amplicon-rescue multiplex PCR amplified TCR alpha and beta CDR3s from RNA. TCRdb ran MiXCR on the multiplex PCR reads and lists one entry per CDR3 protein. The sample shows 150,000 to 200,000 distinct CDR3 sequences, around 45% of them seen only once. Sequenced sample: glioma tissue, nonneoplastic brain tissue, or PBMCs (not recorded which). These receptors originate from a human donor with low-grade glioma or glioblastoma, undergoing nonglioma brain surgery, or in good health (not recorded which).

CDR3 protein: CSAPPAGGSSYEQYF. The CDR3 DNA is TGCAGTGCTCCTCCAGCGGGAGGGAGCTCCTACGAGCAGTACTTC. The V call is TRBV20-1, the J call TRBJ2-7; 10 bases are a match to TRBD2. The CDR3 has 15 residues. From germline, CDR1 is DFQATT and CDR2 SNEGSKA (reference sequence). The junction had 7 bases not matched to a gene; V was cut back by 5 bases and J by 0 bases.

This chain uses TRBV3-1 with TRBJ1-3; D is perhaps TRBD1 (6 bases). Trimming took off 4 bases at V and 0 bases at J, with 16 bases between the two ends. This CDR3 region has 17 residues. From germline, CDR1 is LGHDT and CDR2 YNNKEL (reference sequence). CDR3 bases: TGTGCCAGCAGCCGCGGGGGCAATGAGTACTCTGGAAACACCATATATTTT. It is translated as CASSRGGNEYSGNTIYF.

This clonotype was seen repeatedly, ten times or more. The J gene is TRBJ2-7, the V gene TRBV20-1, with 9 bases fitting TRBD2. The V gene's germline CDR1 is DFQATT and CDR2 SNEGSKA (reference sequence). The ends lost 0 bases at V and 4 bases at J; junction bases unmatched: 4. This CDR3 spans 14 amino acids. The CDR3 is CSAREGGRGYEQYF. CDR3 in DNA: TGCAGTGCTAGAGAGGGCGGGAGGGGGTACGAGCAGTACTTC.

J is TRBJ1-5 and V is TRBV6-5; TRBD1 is a possible D gene (5 bases). This CDR3 comprises 15 residues. The germline V gene has CDR1 MNHEY and CDR2 SVGAGI. CDR3 nucleotide sequence: TGTGTAAGCAGTTACTCCCGGGACGAGAATCAGCCCCAGCATTTT. This codes for CVSSYSRDENQPQHF.

On this clonotype itself: This may be a read error: a much more frequent sequence differs by one nucleotide. The chain couples TRBV7-8 to TRBJ2-1; D not certain. This CDR3 is built from 13 residues. Per germline, CDR1 SGHVS and CDR2 FQNEAQ. In nucleotides, the CDR3 is TGTGCCAGCAGCTTAGCACACACCAATGGGCAGTTCTTC. It translates to CASSLAHTNGQFF. The full variable domain, in which reference TRBV7-8 and TRBJ2-1 provide the parts outside the CDR3, is GAGVSQSPRYKVAKRGQDVALRCDPISGHVSLFWYQQALGQGPEFLTYFQNEAQLDKSGLPSDRFFAERPEGSVSTLKIQRTQQEDSAVYLCASSLAHTNGQFFGPGTRLTVL.

The chain is built from TRBV28 and TRBJ2-7; D is undetermined. CDR1 and CDR2 (germline): MDHEN, SYDVKM. V was clipped by 10 bases and J by 2 bases, with 18 bases between them. This CDR3 region has 14 residues. The CDR3 spells CATRFLGGPYEQYF. The CDR3, as DNA: TGTGCCACCAGATTTCTTGGCGGACCCTACGAGCAGTACTTC.

The sample holds a few counts of this clonotype. The chain links TRBV27 to TRBJ1-2; possibly TRBD1 for D (6 bases). This CDR3 region has 17 residues. CDR1 and CDR2 from the germline V gene are MNHEY and SMNVEV (reference sequence). Trimming took 3 bases from V and 7 from J, leaving 24 bases between them. Here the CDR3 DNA reads TGTGCCAGCAGTTTCGACCCCTTGAGACAGGATACCGGTGGCTACACCTTC. Its translation: CASSFDPLRQDTGGYTF.

This clonotype came up a few times. The CDR3 DNA follows: TGTGCCAGCAGCCAAGATTTGACCAGTAACACTGAAGCTTTCTTT. The encoded protein is CASSQDLTSNTEAFF. The chain links TRBV14 to TRBJ1-1; D gene unclear. The CDR3 extends over 15 amino acids. In germline, CDR1 is SGHDN, CDR2 FVKESK. Trimming removed 0 bases from V and 2 bases from J, with 10 bases in between.

This clonotype was detected many times. J is TRBJ2-7 and V is TRBV20-1; D is perhaps TRBD1 (5 bases). From germline, CDR1 is DFQATT and CDR2 SNEGSKA (reference sequence). V was shortened by 2 bases and J by 1 base, with 9 bases between the two germline ends. CDR3 length equals 13 residues. The chain's CDR3 is CSARQGRSYEQYF. The CDR3 bases are TGCAGTGCTAGACAGGGTAGATCCTACGAGCAGTACTTC.

As regards this clonotype: A much larger clonotype is one base distant, so this may be a read error. The J gene is TRBJ1-1, the V gene TRBV4-1; D may be TRBD1 (5 bases). Per germline, CDR1 MGHRA and CDR2 YSYEKL. The CDR3 is 13 residues long. The CDR3 nucleotides are TGTGCCAGCAGCCAAGGGGAAGTGACTGAAGCTTCCTTT. Amino acid sequence: CASSQGEVTEASF.

A few counts support this clonotype. With a much larger clone just one base away, this may be a read error. The CDR3 here is CATRKGYGYTF. The CDR3 coding sequence is TGTGCCACCAGAAAGGGGTATGGCTACACCTTC. The chain employs TRBV6-1 and TRBJ1-2; the D gene is possibly TRBD1 (5 bases). The CDR3 extends over 11 amino acids. V was shortened by 10 bases and J by 5 bases, with 11 bases between the two germline ends. Germline V gives CDR1 MNHNS, CDR2 SASEGT.

The V gene is TRBV5-1, the J gene TRBJ2-3, with D maybe TRBD2 (6 bases). This CDR3 is 18 amino acids long. V gave up 0 bases and J gave up 0 bases, with 17 bases separating them. Germline V lookup: CDR1 SGHRS, CDR2 YFSETQ. The CDR3 spells CASSLGGSGSASTDTQYF. The DNA of the CDR3 is TGCGCCAGCAGCTTGGGGGGAAGCGGGTCGGCTAGCACAGATACGCAGTATTTT.

The table lists this clonotype with a few counts. V usage is TRBV12-3 or TRBV12-4 and J usage is TRBJ2-3, with D possibly called TRBD1 or TRBD2 (6 bases each). CDR3 size: 16 residues. The V end lost 6 bases, the J end lost 5 bases, and 21 bases lay between the germline ends. DNA of the CDR3: TGTGCCAGCAGACGTAGCGGAAGGGCCAGGGGAGATACGCAGTATTTT. Translating it yields CASRRSGRARGDTQYF.

Turning to this clonotype: This may be a read error, as it is one base from a much larger clone. CDR3 nucleotide sequence: TGTGCCAGCAGCTACAAAGCGGGAGGGAGGAGCACAGATACGCAGTATTTT. Translated, it gives CASSYKAGGRSTDTQYF. This sequence joins TRBV7-9 and TRBJ2-3; 10 bases are shared with TRBD2. The germline V gene encodes CDR1 SEHNR and CDR2 FQNEAQ (reference sequence). CDR3 size: 17 residues. Unmatched junction bases numbered 7, after V lost 4 bases and J lost 0 bases.

To note about this clonotype: This may be a read error: a much more frequent sequence differs by one nucleotide. The chain couples TRBV4-1 to TRBJ2-1; D not resolved. There are 12 residues in the CDR3. Looked up from germline, CDR1 is MGHRA and CDR2 is YSYEKL. Here the CDR3 DNA reads TGCGCCAGCAGCCAAGATCGGAGTGAGCACTTCTTC. This translates into CASSQDRSEHFF.

The CDR3 DNA reads as TGTGCCAGCAGCGCCTCGCCCACAGATACGCAGTATTTT. Protein sequence: CASSASPTDTQYF. This chain links TRBV11-2 with TRBJ2-3; no definite D call. This CDR3 has 13 residues. Trimming shortened V by 5 bases and J by 2 bases, and 8 bases separated the two germline ends. From germline, CDR1 is SGHAT and CDR2 FQNNGV.

This clonotype appeared many times. This sequence joins TRBV15 and TRBJ1-1; no clear D gene. The V gene lost 0 bases and the J gene lost 4 bases, with 12 bases spanning the gap. The CDR3 contains 15 residues. Germline-derived CDR1 and CDR2 are LNHNV and YYDKDF (reference sequence). The chain's CDR3 is CATSRDLGMGTEAFF. The CDR3 DNA is TGTGCCACCAGCAGAGATCTAGGGATGGGCACTGAAGCTTTCTTT.

The chain has TRBV20-1 and TRBJ2-1; D remains unclear. The CDR3 has 16 amino acids. Germline values: CDR1 DFQATT, CDR2 SNEGSKA (reference sequence). The V end was cut by 6 bases, the J end by 0 bases, with 18 bases between. CDR3 coding DNA: TGCAGTGCCCAACCGCTCCGGGCTAGCTCCTACAATGAGCAGTTCTTC. Translation gives CSAQPLRASSYNEQFF.

J is TRBJ1-5 and V is TRBV19; tentative D call: TRBD1 (5 bases). The CDR3 has 16 amino acids. Germline V gene data show CDR1 as LNHDA and CDR2 as SQIVND (reference sequence). Trimming removed 4 bases from V and 4 bases from J, with 17 bases in between. The CDR3 spells CASSTGIAGENQPQHF. In nucleotides, the CDR3 is TGTGCCAGTAGTACGGGGATTGCGGGGGAAAATCAGCCCCAGCATTTT.

This chain joins TRBV18 and TRBJ2-7; a possible D gene is TRBD2 (6 bases). Between the trimmed V and J ends, which lost 3 bases and 2 bases, there was a span of 14 bases. Germline loops: CDR1 KGHSH, CDR2 LQKENI. The CDR3 extends over 15 amino acids. In DNA, the CDR3 is TGTGCCAGCTCACCTCCTGTGGGACTGACCTACGAGCAGTACTTC. Its translation is CASSPPVGLTYEQYF.

Concerning this clonotype: This may come from a read error, since a much larger clone is one base off. This chain connects TRBV4-2 to TRBJ2-7, with D perhaps TRBD2 (6 bases). CDR1 is LGHNA and CDR2 is YNFKEQ in the germline V gene. This CDR3 is 17 amino acids long. Here the CDR3 DNA reads TGTGCCAGCAGCCAAGATCTGGGGGGAGGCGTCTCCTACGAGAAGTACTTC. This codes for CASSQDLGGGVSYEKYF.

The chain has TRBV27 and TRBJ2-5, with 9 bases matching TRBD1. Trimming took 4 bases from V and 5 from J; bases not matched to a gene: 2. This CDR3 is built from 13 residues. Germline CDR1 MNHEY, CDR2 SMNVEV (reference sequence). CDR3 sequence: CASSWTGAETQYF. The CDR3 nucleotides read TGTGCCAGCAGTTGGACAGGGGCGGAGACCCAGTACTTC.

J is TRBJ2-5 and V is TRBV2; D gene unclear. This CDR3 is 13 amino acids long. Trimming removed 4 bases at V and 2 bases at J, with 8 bases between. Germline V lookup: CDR1 SNHLY, CDR2 FYNNEI. This CDR3 reads CASSVFGQETQYF. For the CDR3, the DNA is TGTGCCAGCAGTGTTTTCGGACAAGAGACCCAGTACTTC.

As concerns this clonotype: One end of the junction varies from germline; a read error may be responsible. The gene calls are TRBV20-1 and TRBJ2-1; TRBD2 matches at 12 bases. Per the germline V gene, CDR1 is DFQATT and CDR2 is SNEGSKA (reference sequence). CDR3 length: 17 amino acids. CDR3 residues: CSAAGTSGQNGNNDQFF. The CDR3 DNA reads TGCAGTGCTGCTGGGACTAGCGGGCAAAACGGGAACAATGATCAGTTCTTC.

Note on this clonotype: A read error may produce the germline difference seen at one junction end. J is TRBJ2-1 and V is TRBV19; TRBD1 might be the D (7 bases). The CDR3 is made up of 13 amino acids. Germline assignment: CDR1 LNHDA and CDR2 SQIVND (reference sequence). Written as DNA, the CDR3 is TGCGCCAGTAGGGTCGGAGGGGGCGATGAGCAGTTCTTC. It codes for CASRVGGGDEQFF.

Note on this clonotype: Since a much larger clone is just one base distant, this may be a read error. The CDR3 spells CASSTAWGRNYEHYF. CDR3 DNA sequence: TGTGCCAGCAGTACTGCTTGGGGACGGAACTACGAGCACTACTTC. The chain has TRBV27 and TRBJ2-7, with D perhaps being TRBD1 or TRBD2 (5 bases each). Germline-derived CDR1 and CDR2 are MNHEY and SMNVEV (reference sequence). This CDR3 spans 15 amino acids.

The CDR3 sequence: CASSRGGSGNTIYF. In nucleotides, the CDR3 is TGTGCCAGCTCACGAGGAGGCTCTGGAAACACCATATATTTT. The chain recombines TRBV18 with TRBJ1-3; D is undetermined. Deletions cut 4 bases from V and 0 bases from J, with 7 bases between. This CDR3 is built from 14 residues. Per germline, CDR1 KGHSH and CDR2 LQKENI.

This clonotype was seen only a few times. A much larger clonotype is one base distant, so this may be a read error. The V and J genes are TRBV15 and TRBJ2-3; perhaps TRBD2 as D (5 bases). This CDR3 is built from 15 residues. V lost 3 bases and J 5 bases, leaving 15 bases between the germline ends. CDR1 and CDR2 from the germline V gene are LNHNV and YYDKDF (reference sequence). CDR3 in DNA: TGTGCCACCAGCAGGCGAGTGGGAGAAGGAGATACGCAGTATTTT. This sequence encodes CATSRRVGEGDTQYF.

This chain uses TRBV7-2 with TRBJ2-7; 7 nucleotides agree with TRBD1. V shed 5 bases and J 0 bases; nucleotides not matched to a gene: 10. The length of the CDR3 is 16 residues. The germline CDR1 and CDR2 sequences are SGHTA and FQGNSA. This chain's CDR3 is CASSPSGTATSYEQYF. The DNA of the CDR3 is TGTGCCAGCAGCCCCTCCGGGACAGCAACCTCCTACGAGCAGTACTTC.

There are a few counts of this clonotype. J is TRBJ1-2 and V is TRBV12-3 or TRBV12-4; no definite D call. The CDR3 has 13 amino acids. V lost 2 bases and J lost 6, with 10 bases in between. Written as DNA, the CDR3 is TGTGCCAGCAGTTTAAATGAAAGGCATGGCTACACCTTC. Residues: CASSLNERHGYTF.